This T cell receptor beta chain stems from a study of blood T cell repertoires in COVID-19 (dated by TCRdb to 2020 to 2022). With respect to the entire study: Collaborator samples came from the United States, Italy and Spain and covered acute and convalescent phases of COVID-19. The prospective study material was composed of cDNA or gDNA derived from T cells, B-cell-depleted T cells, or PBMCs. The dataset comprised deeply sampled blood TCRbeta repertoires from subjects exposed to, actively infected with, or recovered from COVID-19. A freely available public database, intended as a resource for researchers studying the immune response to SARS-CoV-2, is where the repertoires were released. Samples were obtained from the ongoing ImmuneRACE study (first 160 participants) and from 1,200 or so subjects provided by 6 global collaborators. The sample metadata nearly always contained a de-identified subject ID, COVID-19 status, age in years and sex. Where available, HLA class I and class II types were taken from metadata supplied by the sample provider and were not determined by assay-based typing. Findings and caveats that apply to the study as a whole: How much clinical and demographic metadata was included differed by source and by participant, and the metadata was provided uncurated.

For this clone: Its antigen is unknown. Base qualities are missing; no much larger clone stands one base away.

Whole blood was collected in K2EDTA tubes by collaborating institutions according to the institutions' own protocols. For TCRbeta analysis, collaborators shipped samples as frozen whole blood, isolated PBMCs, or DNA extracted from either of those sample types. TCRbeta CDR3 regions were amplified from genomic DNA by means of the immunoSEQ Assay, a bias-controlled multiplex PCR. On the study's bioinformatics: The number of nucleated cells in each sample was estimated by amplification of reference gene primers within the assay. To quantify the absolute abundance of each unique TCRbeta CDR3 rearrangement, sequence reads were collapsed and filtered. Productive Simpson clonality was computed per sample as the square root of Simpson's diversity index over productive rearrangements. TCRdb retrieved this table from immuneACCESS and kept in-frame rearrangements only. Not all clones are present; in checked studies, unresolved V genes account for under half, and no reason is known for the remainder. V and J calls and clone size are given by that table; D and trimming were obtained from the DNA. The sample contains about 69,000 clones, roughly nine tenths of them found a single time. Around 4.9% of the sample belongs to the ten largest clones.

Based on the germline V gene, the CDR1 and CDR2 sequences are KGHSH and LQKENI. The CDR3 starts with the cysteine, ends with the phenylalanine, and has 14 residues. Only the CDR3 DNA is retained, 42 bases long and in frame from the first base. Ends trimmed: V by 1 base, J by 3 bases; bases unmatched to a gene: 3. The TCR comes from a woman between 50 and 59 years old with active COVID-19. The sequence is built from TRBV18 and TRBJ2-7; 7 central nucleotides agree with TRBD1. The sequenced sample was peripheral blood. CDR3 sequence: CASSPLTGLYEQYF. The bases are TGTGCCAGCTCACCACTGACAGGGCTCTACGAGCAGTACTTC.